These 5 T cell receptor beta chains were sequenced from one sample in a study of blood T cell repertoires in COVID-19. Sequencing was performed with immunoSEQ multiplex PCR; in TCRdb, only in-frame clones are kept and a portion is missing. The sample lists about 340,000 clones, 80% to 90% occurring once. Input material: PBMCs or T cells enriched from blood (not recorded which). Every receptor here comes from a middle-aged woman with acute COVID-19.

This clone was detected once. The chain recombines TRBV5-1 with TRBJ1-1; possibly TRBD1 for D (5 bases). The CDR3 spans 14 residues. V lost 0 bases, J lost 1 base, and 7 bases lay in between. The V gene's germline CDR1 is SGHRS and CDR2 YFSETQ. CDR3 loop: CASSLDGGNTEAFF. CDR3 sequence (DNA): TGCGCCAGCAGCTTGGACGGGGGGAACACTGAAGCTTTCTTT.

The DNA for the CDR3 is TGTGCCAGTAAGGAGGCAGCCCCCGAGCCTTATGGCTACACCTTC. It is translated as CASKEAAPEPYGYTF. The V and J genes are TRBV19 and TRBJ1-2; D uncertain. V shed 7 bases and J shed 5 bases, with 20 bases lying between them. CDR3 size: 15 residues. The germline V gene encodes CDR1 LNHDA and CDR2 SQIVND (reference sequence).

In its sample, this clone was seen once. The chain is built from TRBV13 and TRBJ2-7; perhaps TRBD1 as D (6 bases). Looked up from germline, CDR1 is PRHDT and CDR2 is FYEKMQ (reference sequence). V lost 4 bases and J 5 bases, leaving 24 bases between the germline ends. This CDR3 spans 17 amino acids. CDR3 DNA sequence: TGTGCCAGCAGCTCCCGGGACAATTTCTCGGCAGTCGACGAGCAGTACTTC. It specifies CASSSRDNFSAVDEQYF.

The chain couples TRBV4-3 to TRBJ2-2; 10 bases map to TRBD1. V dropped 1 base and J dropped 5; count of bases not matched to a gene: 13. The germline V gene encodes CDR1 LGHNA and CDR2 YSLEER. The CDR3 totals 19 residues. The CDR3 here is CASSQGAHPGTGVTGELFF. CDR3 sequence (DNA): TGCGCCAGCAGCCAAGGCGCCCATCCCGGGACAGGGGTTACCGGGGAGCTGTTTTTT.

For the CDR3, the DNA is TGTGCCAGCAACCGACAGGGGTACCACTACGAGCAGTACTTC. Translated, it gives CASNRQGYHYEQYF. V gene TRBV28 combines with J gene TRBJ2-7; 8 bases align to TRBD1. The CDR3 contains 14 residues. Germline V lookup: CDR1 MDHEN, CDR2 SYDVKM. V dropped 7 bases and J dropped 3; count of bases not matched to a gene: 8.